This T cell receptor delta chain was recovered during a study of Vδ1+ human thymocytes. Findings and limits, study-wide: Thymic TRG and TRD repertoires appeared highly polyclonal.

The template was reverse-transcribed extracted RNA. The CDR3 regions were amplified by multiplex PCR from V-gene primers to a constant-region primer. TCRdb re-processed the multiplex PCR reads using CATT. The sample holds about 75,000 delta-chain clones, around 35% seen once. This clone turned up a few times. What it binds is unknown. Per germline, CDR1 TSWWSYY and CDR2 QGS. The CDR3 has 14 amino acids. Trimming at V came to 1 base and at J to 8 bases, leaving 6 bases not matched to a gene. This receptor was obtained from a boy under two years old who had congenital heart surgery. Sequencing was done on a sample of Vdelta1+ gamma-delta thymocytes from the thymus. Subset given: FACS-sorted CD3+ TCRalphabeta- TCRVdelta1+ TCRVdelta2- thymocytes. The gene calls are TRDV1 and TRDJ1; 8 bases match TRDD3. CDR3 coding DNA: TGTGCTCTTGGGGAACAAATTGGGGGATCCAAACTCATCTTT. Encoded protein: CALGEQIGGSKLIF.